Listed below are T cell receptor beta chains from one sample, sequenced in a study of identical twins. TCRdb independently ran MiXCR on the 5' RACE reads; one entry per CDR3 protein. The table lists some 1,700,000 distinct CDR3 sequences, 32% of them singletons. The sequenced sample was cord blood. The receptors stem from a newborn girl in good health. Both conserved end residues are part of each CDR3. A D gene is named only where the DNA matches it firmly. Only part of the rows carry a size: once, few, many, or a class if the clone is expanded.

.,.,TRBJ1-1,TRBV10-2,TGCGCCAGCAGGACCCCCGTGGGTCAGGGGAGCACTGAAGCTTTCTTT,CASRTPVGQGSTEAFF
.,.,TRBJ2-5,TRBV12-3/TRBV12-4,TGTGCCAGCAGTTTAAAGTTAGGCGGGACCCAGTACTTC,CASSLKLGGTQYF
TRBD1,few,TRBJ2-5,TRBV24-1,TGTGCCACCAGTGATTTGCGACAGGGGACGATCATGGGGGAGACCCAGTACTTC,CATSDLRQGTIMGETQYF
.,many,TRBJ2-7,TRBV5-1,TGCGCCAGCAGCTTCGGATTCAGGGACTCCGAGCAGTACTTC,CASSFGFRDSEQYF
.,.,TRBJ2-1,TRBV5-1,TGCGCCAGCAGCCAAGGGGGGTTCTCCTACAATGAGCAGTTCTTC,CASSQGGFSYNEQFF
TRBD1,.,TRBJ1-6,TRBV3-1,TGTGCCAGCAGCCAAAGGACAGGGTTCAATTCACCCCTCCACTTT,CASSQRTGFNSPLHF
.,.,TRBJ2-1,TRBV10-3,TGTGCCATCAGTGAGAAAAGCGGCTCCTACAATGAGCAGTTCTTC,CAISEKSGSYNEQFF
TRBD1,.,TRBJ1-4,TRBV6-1,TGTGCCAGCAGTAAAGACAGGGGAAATGAAAAACTGTTTTTT,CASSKDRGNEKLFF
.,.,TRBJ2-1,TRBV12-3/TRBV12-4,TGTGCCAGCAGTACAGGGTCTCCCTACAATGAGCAGTTCTTC,CASSTGSPYNEQFF
TRBD1,.,TRBJ1-3,TRBV5-1,TGCGCCAGCAGCTGGGACAGTCTCTCTGGAAACACCATATATTTT,CASSWDSLSGNTIYF
TRBD2,few,TRBJ2-3,TRBV18,TGTGCCAGCTCACCACGGGTAGCGGGAGTACGCACAGATACGCAGTATTTT,CASSPRVAGVRTDTQYF
.,few,TRBJ1-5,TRBV6-1,TGTGCCAGCAGTGATAGGGTTGGAGGGTTAAGGCCCCAGCATTTT,CASSDRVGGLRPQHF
TRBD2,few,TRBJ2-7,TRBV7-9,TGTGCCAGCAGCCCAACTAGCGATGATTACGAGCAGTACTTC,CASSPTSDDYEQYF
TRBD1,many,TRBJ2-1,TRBV5-1,TGCGCCAGCTTCTCAGGGGGTCCCTACAATGAGCAGTTCTTC,CASFSGGPYNEQFF
.,.,TRBJ2-1,TRBV5-1,TGCGCCAGCAGCGGGGACTTCAATGAGCAGTTCTTC,CASSGDFNEQFF
.,.,TRBJ1-6,TRBV6-1,TGTGCCAGCAGCGCTTACGGGGGGGGTTCACCCCTCCACTTT,CASSAYGGGSPLHF
.,few,TRBJ1-2,TRBV20-1,TGCAGTGCCCCAGGGTTTGGGAATGGCTACACCTTC,CSAPGFGNGYTF
TRBD2,many,TRBJ2-7,TRBV29-1,TGCAGCGCCGGGACTAGCGCCTACGAGCAGTACTTC,CSAGTSAYEQYF
TRBD2,.,TRBJ2-7,TRBV5-6,TGTGCCAGCAGCTTGGGAGGACTAGCGGACGAGCAGTACTTC,CASSLGGLADEQYF
.,few,TRBJ1-2,TRBV7-2,TGTGCCAGCAGCCCAGAGGTCAGGGGCGAGGTCTATGGCTACACCTTC,CASSPEVRGEVYGYTF
TRBD2,few,TRBJ2-1,TRBV20-1,TGCAGTGCTAGCTCTGCGGGAGATGAGCAGTTCTTC,CSASSAGDEQFF
.,few,TRBJ2-5,TRBV7-2,TGTGCCAGCAGCTTAGGAAGAGGCGGGGGCTCCCAAGAGACCCAGTACTTC,CASSLGRGGGSQETQYF
.,few,TRBJ2-7,TRBV5-1,TGCGCCAGCACGCGCGTACTAAGTGGGGGTCCCTCCTACGAGCAGTACTTC,CASTRVLSGGPSYEQYF
TRBD1,.,TRBJ1-1,TRBV10-3,TGTGCCATTCTGACTACAGGGGTGAACACTGAAGCTTTCTTT,CAILTTGVNTEAFF
.,few,TRBJ1-6,TRBV7-2,TGTGCCAGCAGCTTAGACCCTGGACAGCCCTATAATTCACCCCTCCACTTT,CASSLDPGQPYNSPLHF
TRBD2,.,TRBJ2-7,TRBV4-1,TGCGCCAGCAGCCAAGGCGGGGGGTTTCCCTACGAGCAGTACTTC,CASSQGGGFPYEQYF
.,.,TRBJ1-2,TRBV6-1,TGTGCCAGCAGTGAAGAACAGGACGCTTTGGCTAACTATGGCTACACCTTC,CASSEEQDALANYGYTF
.,.,TRBJ1-5,TRBV28,TGTGCCAGCACCAGAACAGGGCCCGATCAGCCCCAGCATTTT,CASTRTGPDQPQHF
.,.,TRBJ2-2,TRBV5-1,TGCGCCAGCAGCTTGGCCGTTTTGGGCCCTAACACCGGGGAGCTGTTTTTT,CASSLAVLGPNTGELFF
TRBD1,.,TRBJ1-4,TRBV20-1,TGCAGTGCTCCCCGTCCGCGACAGGGGCTGTATTCTAATGAAAAACTGTTTTTT,CSAPRPRQGLYSNEKLFF
.,.,TRBJ1-1,TRBV2,TGTGCCAGCAGTGCGGGGTTTGAAGCTTTCTTT,CASSAGFEAFF
.,.,TRBJ1-2,TRBV10-3,TGTGCCATCAGAGGGGTGCCTGGCTATGGCTACACCTTC,CAIRGVPGYGYTF
TRBD2,few,TRBJ2-1,TRBV4-2,TGTGCCAGCAGCCAAGTATTCTCGACTAGCGGGAGGGAATGGTTATTGGAGCAGTTCTTC,CASSQVFSTSGREWLLEQFF
TRBD2,.,TRBJ2-3,TRBV27,TGTGCCAGCAGTTCCCCTCTAACGGGAGGGGGAGATACGCAGTATTTT,CASSSPLTGGGDTQYF
.,.,TRBJ1-1,TRBV15,TGTGCCACCAGCAGGACAGTGTCGAACACTGAAGCTTTCTTT,CATSRTVSNTEAFF
TRBD1,.,TRBJ2-5,TRBV7-2,TGTGCCAGCAGCTTATACCAATACAGGGGGCAAGAGACCCAGTACTTC,CASSLYQYRGQETQYF
TRBD1,few,TRBJ2-5,TRBV6-1,TGTGCCAGCAGTGTTTGGGGACAGGGTGGAGAGACCCAGTACTTC,CASSVWGQGGETQYF
.,few,TRBJ1-1,TRBV5-1,TGCGCCAGCAGCTTTCCGGGAGGTGAAGCTTTCTTT,CASSFPGGEAFF